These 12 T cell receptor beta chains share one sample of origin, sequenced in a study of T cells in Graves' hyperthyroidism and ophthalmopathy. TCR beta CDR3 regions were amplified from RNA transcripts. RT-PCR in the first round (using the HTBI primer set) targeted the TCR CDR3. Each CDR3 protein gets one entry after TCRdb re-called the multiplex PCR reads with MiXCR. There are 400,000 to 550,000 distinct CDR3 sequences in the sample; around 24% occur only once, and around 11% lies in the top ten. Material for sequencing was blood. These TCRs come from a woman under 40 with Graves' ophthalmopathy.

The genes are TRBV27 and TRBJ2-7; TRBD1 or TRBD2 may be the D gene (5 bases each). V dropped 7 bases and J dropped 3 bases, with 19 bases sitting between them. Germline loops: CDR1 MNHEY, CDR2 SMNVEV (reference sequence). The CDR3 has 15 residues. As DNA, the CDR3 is TGTGCCAGCACTTCCTTCGGGGACGGAGGCTACGAGCAGTACTTC. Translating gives CASTSFGDGGYEQYF.

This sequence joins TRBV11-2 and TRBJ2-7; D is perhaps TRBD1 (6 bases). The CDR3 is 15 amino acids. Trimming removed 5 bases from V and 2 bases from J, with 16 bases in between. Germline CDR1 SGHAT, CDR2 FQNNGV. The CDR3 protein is CASSTGRGLTYEQYF. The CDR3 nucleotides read TGTGCCAGCAGCACCGGCAGGGGATTGACCTACGAGCAGTACTTC.

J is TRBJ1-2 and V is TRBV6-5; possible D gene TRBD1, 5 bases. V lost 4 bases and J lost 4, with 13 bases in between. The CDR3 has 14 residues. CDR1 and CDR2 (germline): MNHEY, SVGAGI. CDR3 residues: CASSSNRPGYGYTF. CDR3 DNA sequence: TGTGCCAGCAGTTCAAACAGGCCAGGCTATGGCTACACCTTC.

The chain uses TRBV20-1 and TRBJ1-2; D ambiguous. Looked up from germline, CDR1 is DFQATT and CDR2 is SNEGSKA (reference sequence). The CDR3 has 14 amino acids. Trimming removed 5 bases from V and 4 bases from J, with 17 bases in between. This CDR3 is CSARGSELSYGYTF. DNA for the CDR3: TGCAGTGCTCGGGGATCAGAATTATCCTATGGCTACACCTTC.

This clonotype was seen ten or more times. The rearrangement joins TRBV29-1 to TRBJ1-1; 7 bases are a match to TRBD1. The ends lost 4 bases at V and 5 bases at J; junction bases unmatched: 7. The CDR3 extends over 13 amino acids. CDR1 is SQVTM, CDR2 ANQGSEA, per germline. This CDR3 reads CSVARGPGTEAFF. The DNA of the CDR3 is TGCAGCGTTGCGAGGGGGCCGGGGACTGAAGCTTTCTTT.

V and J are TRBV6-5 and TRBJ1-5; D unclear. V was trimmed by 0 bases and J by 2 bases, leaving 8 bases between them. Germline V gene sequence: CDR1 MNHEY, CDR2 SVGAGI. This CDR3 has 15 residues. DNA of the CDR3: TGTGCCAGCAGTTACTCGTGGGCGGGCAATCAGCCCCAGCATTTT. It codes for CASSYSWAGNQPQHF.

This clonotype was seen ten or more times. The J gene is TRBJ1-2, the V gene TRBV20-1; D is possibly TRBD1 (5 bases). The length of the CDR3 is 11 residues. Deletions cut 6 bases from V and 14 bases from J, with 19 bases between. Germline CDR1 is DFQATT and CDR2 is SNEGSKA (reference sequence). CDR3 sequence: CSAPTDRLYTF. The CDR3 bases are TGCAGTGCCCCGACAGACAGACTTTATACCTTC.

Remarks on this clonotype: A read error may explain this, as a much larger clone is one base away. Here the CDR3 reads CSSSLMTPDLAFF. CDR3 nucleotide sequence: TGTTCCAGCAGCTTGATGACCCCGGATCTAGCTTTCTTT. The chain has TRBV11-2 and TRBJ1-1, with D hard to call. The germline CDR1 and CDR2 sequences are SGHAT and FQNNGV. The CDR3 covers 13 residues.

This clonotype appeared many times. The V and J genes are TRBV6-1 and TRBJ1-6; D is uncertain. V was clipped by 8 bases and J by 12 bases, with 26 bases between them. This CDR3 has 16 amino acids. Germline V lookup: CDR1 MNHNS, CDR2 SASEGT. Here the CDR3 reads CASGADGPILGVPLHF. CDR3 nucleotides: TGTGCCAGCGGCGCGGACGGGCCTATACTAGGAGTACCCCTCCACTTT.

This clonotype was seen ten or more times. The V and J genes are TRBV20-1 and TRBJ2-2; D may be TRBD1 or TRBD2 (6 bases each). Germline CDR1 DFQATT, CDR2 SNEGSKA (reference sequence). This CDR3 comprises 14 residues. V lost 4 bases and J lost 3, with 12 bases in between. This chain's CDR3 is CSANWGADTGELFF. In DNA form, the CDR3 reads TGCAGTGCTAACTGGGGGGCCGACACCGGGGAGCTGTTTTTT.

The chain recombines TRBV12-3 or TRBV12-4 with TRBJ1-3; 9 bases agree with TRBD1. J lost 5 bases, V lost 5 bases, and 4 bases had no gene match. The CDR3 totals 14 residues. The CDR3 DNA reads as TGTGCCAGCAGTGCGGGACAGGGCCGAAACACCATATATTTT. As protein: CASSAGQGRNTIYF.

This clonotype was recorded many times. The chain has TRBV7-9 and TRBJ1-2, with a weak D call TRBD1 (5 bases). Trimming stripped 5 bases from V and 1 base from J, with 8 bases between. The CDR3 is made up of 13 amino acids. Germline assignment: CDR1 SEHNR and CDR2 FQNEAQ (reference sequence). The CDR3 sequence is CASSQTDNYGYTF. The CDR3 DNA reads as TGTGCCAGCAGCCAGACAGATAACTATGGCTACACCTTC.